The 26 T cell receptor beta chains in this list originate from one sample, sequenced in a study of response to subunit inactivated influenza vaccine. TCRdb processed the RT-PCR reads anew with MiXCR; each CDR3 protein has one entry. The sample has some 600,000 distinct CDR3 sequences; roughly 15% are singletons. Sequenced material: PBMCs from blood, taken 14 to 15 days before vaccination. The receptors come from a middle-aged man who received an inactivated influenza vaccine.

This clonotype has ten or more counts. This rearrangement joins TRBV15 to TRBJ1-5; 8 positions agree with TRBD1. The CDR3 runs to 16 residues. Germline V lookup: CDR1 LNHNV, CDR2 YYDKDF (reference sequence). V shed 3 bases and J 0 bases; nucleotides not matched to a gene: 4. CDR3 protein: CATSRDRVYSNQPQHF. The CDR3 DNA sequence: TGTGCCACCAGCAGGGACAGGGTTTATAGCAATCAGCCCCAGCATTTT.

In its sample, this clonotype was seen a few times. The J gene is TRBJ2-4, the V gene TRBV6-1, with TRBD1 matching 7 bases. CDR1 MNHNS and CDR2 SASEGT come from the germline V gene. CDR3 length: 14 amino acids. The V gene end was trimmed by 8 bases and the J gene end by 4 bases; junction bases not matched to a gene: 8. The CDR3 region has the DNA TGTGCCAGCCTCGACCGGGACAGAAAAAACATTCAGTACTTC. It codes for CASLDRDRKNIQYF.

The chain recombines TRBV11-2 with TRBJ2-5; TRBD2 might be the D (7 bases). Germline V gene lookup returns CDR1 SGHAT and CDR2 FQNNGV. The CDR3 consists of 13 residues. The V gene lost 6 bases and the J gene lost 5 bases, with 13 bases spanning the gap. CDR3 nucleotides: TGTGCCAGCAGTGGGGGCGGGGGCGAGACCCAGTACTTC. Translating gives CASSGGGGETQYF.

This chain uses TRBV7-9 with TRBJ1-1, with D maybe TRBD1 (6 bases). This CDR3 region has 14 residues. The V end was cut by 0 bases, the J end by 4 bases, with 9 bases between. CDR1 and CDR2 (germline): SEHNR, FQNEAQ (reference sequence). The CDR3 loop is CASSLAADSTEAFF. CDR3 DNA: TGTGCCAGCAGCTTAGCAGCGGACAGCACTGAAGCTTTCTTT.

The chain links TRBV15 to TRBJ2-7, with TRBD2 as a possible D gene (7 bases). The CDR3 spans 15 residues. CDR1 and CDR2 from the germline V gene are LNHNV and YYDKDF (reference sequence). Trimming took 0 bases from V and 3 from J, leaving 12 bases between them. CDR3 amino acids: CATSREAGHVYEQYF. CDR3 nucleotide sequence: TGTGCCACCAGCAGAGAAGCGGGACACGTCTACGAGCAGTACTTC.

This clonotype was observed a handful of times. This sequence joins TRBV7-2 and TRBJ1-3; TRBD1 matches 7 bases. From germline, CDR1 is SGHTA and CDR2 FQGNSA. The CDR3 runs 13 residues. After removal of 5 bases from V and 4 bases from J, the junction contained 2 bases not matched to a gene. CDR3 sequence: CASSRDSGNTIYF. In nucleotides, the CDR3 is TGTGCCAGCAGCCGGGACAGCGGAAACACCATATATTTT.

The chain is built from TRBV6-5 and TRBJ2-2; the match to TRBD1 covers 9 bases. The CDR3 length is 15 residues. V lost 2 bases to trimming and J lost 6 bases; unmatched junction nucleotides: 4. Germline lookup yields CDR1 MNHEY and CDR2 SVGAGI. The DNA for the CDR3 is TGTGCCAGCAGTTACGGGACAGGGACGCCCGGGGAGCTGTTTTTT. It is translated as CASSYGTGTPGELFF.

In its sample, this clonotype was seen many times. This rearrangement joins TRBV6-2 or TRBV6-3 to TRBJ1-5; a weak D match, TRBD1 (6 bases). Trimming took off 0 bases at V and 6 bases at J, with 12 bases between the two ends. The CDR3 extends over 15 amino acids. Per the germline V gene, CDR1 is MNHEY and CDR2 is SVGEGT. In DNA, the CDR3 is TGTGCCAGCAGTTACTCAGGGGGGACGGGTCAGCCCCAGCATTTT. It translates to CASSYSGGTGQPQHF.

The chain carries TRBV11-2 and TRBJ1-5, with D tentatively TRBD1 (5 bases). The CDR3 runs 15 residues. The V gene's germline CDR1 is SGHAT and CDR2 FQNNGV. V shed 6 bases and J shed 1 base, with 13 bases lying between them. The CDR3 loop is CASSSIQGSNQPQHF. The DNA of the CDR3 is TGTGCCAGCAGTTCCATTCAGGGAAGCAATCAGCCCCAGCATTTT. Drawing the rest from reference TRBV11-2 and TRBJ1-5, the complete variable domain is EAGVAQSPRYKIIEKRQSVAFWCNPISGHATLYWYQQILGQGPKLLIQFQNNGVVDDSQLPKDRFSAERLKGVDSTLKIQPAKLEDSAVYLCASSSIQGSNQPQHFGDGTRLSIL.

V and J are TRBV7-6 and TRBJ2-5; D not certain. Germline CDR1 is SGHVS and CDR2 is FNYEAQ. Trimming shortened V by 5 bases and J by 5 bases, and 15 bases separated the two germline ends. The CDR3 runs to 14 residues. Here the CDR3 DNA reads TGTGCCAGCAGCGGGAACAGTGACTGGGAGACCCAGTACTTC. Protein product: CASSGNSDWETQYF.

The V and J genes are TRBV5-1 and TRBJ2-7; TRBD1 matches 9 bases. J was trimmed by 6 bases and V by 4 bases; bases with no gene match: 14. CDR1 is SGHRS, CDR2 YFSETQ, per germline. This CDR3 comprises 16 residues. This chain's CDR3 is CASSVGTGSPLGEQYF. The CDR3 bases are TGCGCCAGCAGCGTCGGGACAGGGTCCCCTCTAGGCGAGCAGTACTTC.

As concerns this clonotype: A read error may explain this, as a much larger clone is one base away. The chain combines TRBV5-1 with TRBJ2-1; D is unresolved. From germline, CDR1 is SGHRS and CDR2 YFSETQ. This CDR3 is 15 amino acids long. V dropped 4 bases and J dropped 4 bases, with 15 bases sitting between them. CDR3 bases: TGCGCCAGCAGCGCCAGTCCGTCACTTTACAATGAGCAGTTCTTC. Translated, it gives CASSASPSLYNEQFF.

This clonotype occurred many times. This sequence joins TRBV4-2 and TRBJ2-5, with 11 bases fitting TRBD2. This CDR3 contains 16 residues. V shed 0 bases and J 4 bases; nucleotides not matched to a gene: 4. Germline values: CDR1 LGHNA, CDR2 YNFKEQ. In nucleotides, the CDR3 is TGTGCCAGCAGCCAAGAGTCTAGCGGGGGGATAGAGACCCAGTACTTC. This encodes CASSQESSGGIETQYF.

This clonotype has a handful of counts. The V and J genes are TRBV28 and TRBJ2-1; 10 bases line up with TRBD1. The CDR3 is made up of 15 amino acids. The junction had 9 bases not matched to a gene; V was cut back by 6 bases and J by 7 bases. The germline V gene has CDR1 MDHEN and CDR2 SYDVKM. CDR3 residues: CASSGEGQGVNEQFF. As DNA, the CDR3 is TGTGCCAGCAGCGGTGAAGGACAGGGGGTAAATGAGCAGTTCTTC.

The chain employs TRBV5-6 and TRBJ2-2, with 7 bases lining up with TRBD1. The ends lost 5 bases at V and 1 base at J; junction bases unmatched: 5. The CDR3 totals 15 residues. The germline V gene encodes CDR1 SGHDT and CDR2 YYEEEE. Here the CDR3 DNA reads TGTGCCAGCAGTTCGGGACAGCAGAACACCGGGGAGCTGTTTTTT. It encodes CASSSGQQNTGELFF.

The rearrangement links TRBV6-1 to TRBJ1-2; 8 positions agree with TRBD1. The CDR3 has 14 amino acids. Germline V CDR1 and CDR2: MNHNS, SASEGT. V trimming: 4 bases; J trimming: 6 bases; junction bases outside the gene matches: 7. CDR3 bases: TGTGCCAGCAGTGGGCGACAGGGGAGCGATGGCTACACCTTC. Encoded protein: CASSGRQGSDGYTF.

The V and J genes are TRBV6-1 and TRBJ1-1; TRBD1 matches 12 bases. There are 14 residues in the CDR3. The germline gives CDR1 MNHNS, CDR2 SASEGT. V lost 6 bases to trimming and J lost 4 bases; unmatched junction nucleotides: 3. CDR3 in amino acids: CASRGTGGGTEAFF. CDR3 nucleotide sequence: TGTGCCAGCAGAGGGACAGGGGGCGGCACTGAAGCTTTCTTT.

Only a few counts were recorded for this clonotype. This chain uses TRBV6-1 with TRBJ2-7, with D perhaps matching TRBD2 (5 bases). Germline assignment: CDR1 MNHNS and CDR2 SASEGT. The CDR3 extends over 15 amino acids. V shed 6 bases and J shed 1 base, with 16 bases lying between them. The CDR3 loop is CASSRTSRASYEQYF. The CDR3 DNA sequence: TGTGCCAGCAGCCGGACGTCGCGGGCATCCTACGAGCAGTACTTC.

The chain is built from TRBV6-5 and TRBJ2-6, with 8 bases that match TRBD1. The germline CDR1 and CDR2 sequences are MNHEY and SVGAGI. The CDR3 length is 16 residues. J gave up 0 bases and V 2 bases, and 0 bases lay outside the gene matches. The CDR3 coding sequence is TGTGCCAGCAGTTACGGACAGGGCTCTGGGGCCAACGTCCTGACTTTC. The encoded protein is CASSYGQGSGANVLTF.

The V gene is TRBV20-1, the J gene TRBJ2-7; D possibly matches TRBD1 or TRBD2 (6 bases each). Germline V gene data show CDR1 as DFQATT and CDR2 as SNEGSKA (reference sequence). With 0 bases removed from V and 1 base from J, the gap between germline ends came to 16 bases. This CDR3 is 16 amino acids long. DNA for the CDR3: TGCAGTGCTAGAGATTTCAGGCGGGACATATCCTACGAGCAGTACTTC. It encodes CSARDFRRDISYEQYF.

The chain combines TRBV7-9 with TRBJ1-1, with 9 bases fitting TRBD1. In germline, CDR1 is SEHNR, CDR2 FQNEAQ (reference sequence). V lost 2 bases, J lost 6 bases, and 4 bases stayed unmatched. This CDR3 spans 14 amino acids. CDR3: CASSLRTGVAEAFF. CDR3 nucleotides: TGTGCCAGCAGCTTACGGACAGGGGTTGCTGAAGCTTTCTTT.

The chain is built from TRBV5-5 and TRBJ2-2; D is uncertain. Per the germline V gene, CDR1 is SGHKS and CDR2 is YYEKEE (reference sequence). This CDR3 is 17 amino acids long. The V and J ends lost 4 bases and 7 bases respectively, with 23 bases between them. The CDR3 region has the DNA TGTGCCAGCAGCCCGGGCCGATTGTCACCTTGGGGCGGGGAGCTGTTTTTT. Encoded protein: CASSPGRLSPWGGELFF.

This clonotype has ten or more counts. J is TRBJ1-2 and V is TRBV4-3; tentative D call: TRBD1 (6 bases). This CDR3 comprises 17 residues. Trimming stripped 0 bases from V and 7 bases from J, with 21 bases between. Germline CDR1 and CDR2: LGHNA and YSLEER. CDR3 protein: CASSQDRPGGGRGGYTF. DNA of the CDR3: TGCGCCAGCAGCCAAGATCGTCCCGGCGGGGGCAGAGGTGGCTACACCTTC.

The chain couples TRBV6-5 to TRBJ2-1; 13 bases are a match to TRBD2. J was trimmed by 6 bases and V by 4 bases; bases with no gene match: 3. Per the germline V gene, CDR1 is MNHEY and CDR2 is SVGAGI. The CDR3 totals 15 residues. The CDR3 loop reads CASSWGLAGINEQFF. The CDR3 DNA follows: TGTGCCAGCAGTTGGGGACTAGCGGGGATCAATGAGCAGTTCTTC.

A word on this clonotype: This CDR3 fails to terminate in the conserved phenylalanine or tryptophan, so it likely reflects a read error. The chain joins TRBV5-1 to TRBJ1-1; D not resolved. Germline V gives CDR1 SGHRS, CDR2 YFSETQ. The CDR3 sequence is 12 residues long. V was pared by 4 bases and J by 4 bases, with 8 bases between. In DNA, the CDR3 is TGCGCCAGCAGCGTCCCAGGCACTGAAGCTTTCTCT. Amino acids: CASSVPGTEAFS.

This chain connects TRBV4-3 to TRBJ2-1, with TRBD2 matching 10 bases. CDR3 size: 18 residues. Germline loops: CDR1 LGHNA, CDR2 YSLEER. The V and J ends lost 1 base and 7 bases, in that order; junction bases with no gene match: 13. CDR3: CASSQGLLVAGGKNEQFF. CDR3 nucleotide sequence: TGCGCCAGCAGCCAAGGCCTTTTAGTAGCGGGGGGAAAGAATGAGCAGTTCTTC.